This T cell receptor (beta chain) came from a study of OX40 agonist ivuxolimab in advanced cancers. Study as a whole: Participants averaged about 60 years of age (range about 23 to 80) and were over 75% male.

Notes on the study in general: Some patients who did not respond also had low normalized T-cell clonal expansion. People who partly responded at 0.1-3.0 mg/kg had some of the least clonal expansion seen.

This clone turned up a few times. The antigen is not known. The CDR3 sequence is 12 residues long. Generated by immunoSEQ multiplex PCR, the TCRdb table keeps only in-frame clones and is missing some. The sample consists of 25,000 to 35,000 clones, roughly 82% of them appearing once. Peripheral blood came from all dose cohorts at three timepoints. This TCR was recovered from an adult with an advanced solid tumor such as melanoma, head and neck, liver or kidney cancer. The chain uses TRBV21-1 and TRBJ1-1. TRBV21-1 constitutes a pseudogene. The source material was CD4+ or CD8+ T cells sorted from blood, sampled in a trial of the OX40 agonist ivuxolimab. CDR3 DNA sequence: TGTGCCAGCAGCATGGGAGTTTTCGAAGCTTTCTTT. As protein: CASSMGVFEAFF.